These 4 T cell receptor beta chains originate from one sample sequenced in a study of shared clonotypes between healthy human individuals. Measured with immunoSEQ multiplex PCR; TCRdb has only the in-frame clones, and not every one. Here the sample spans about 79,000 clones, around 57% being singletons. The sequenced sample was memory CD8+ T cells sorted from blood. Subset reported: CD45RO+ cells pooled with CCR7-negative TemRA cells. The receptors originated from a man aged 25 to 40 in good health.

The chain carries TRBV28 and TRBJ2-5; either TRBD1 or TRBD2 may supply D (6 bases each). The germline gives CDR1 MDHEN, CDR2 SYDVKM. V lost 3 bases and J 1 base, leaving 15 bases between the germline ends. The CDR3 is 16 residues long. The CDR3 bases are TGTGCCAGCAGTTTTTTCCAGGGGAGGTCCCAAGAGACCCAGTACTTC. It is translated as CASSFFQGRSQETQYF.

DNA of the CDR3: TGTGCCAGCAGCTTAACCGGACTCTGGGGCAATCAGCCCCAGCATTTT. As protein: CASSLTGLWGNQPQHF. The V and J genes are TRBV7-1 and TRBJ1-5; D uncertain. TRBV7-1 belongs to the ORF category, with a function that is uncertain. V lost 4 bases, J lost 2 bases, and 15 bases lay in between. CDR3 length: 16 amino acids.

The CDR3: CASSQSGTGSYNEQFF. In DNA form, the CDR3 reads TGCGCCAGCAGCCAATCCGGGACGGGCTCCTACAATGAGCAGTTCTTC. The chain links TRBV4-1 to TRBJ2-1; the D call may be TRBD1 or TRBD2 (5 bases each). Deletions cut 2 bases from V and 0 bases from J, with 11 bases between. This CDR3 is built from 16 residues. The V gene's germline CDR1 is MGHRA and CDR2 YSYEKL.

The chain has TRBV13 and TRBJ2-3, with 10 bases that match TRBD2. Trimming took 6 bases from V and 5 from J; bases not matched to a gene: 11. Germline assignment: CDR1 PRHDT and CDR2 FYEKMQ (reference sequence). The CDR3 covers 16 residues. The CDR3 DNA is TGTGCCAGCAGTCCCCGTCTAGCGGGAGTAGGAGATACGCAGTATTTT. This encodes CASSPRLAGVGDTQYF.